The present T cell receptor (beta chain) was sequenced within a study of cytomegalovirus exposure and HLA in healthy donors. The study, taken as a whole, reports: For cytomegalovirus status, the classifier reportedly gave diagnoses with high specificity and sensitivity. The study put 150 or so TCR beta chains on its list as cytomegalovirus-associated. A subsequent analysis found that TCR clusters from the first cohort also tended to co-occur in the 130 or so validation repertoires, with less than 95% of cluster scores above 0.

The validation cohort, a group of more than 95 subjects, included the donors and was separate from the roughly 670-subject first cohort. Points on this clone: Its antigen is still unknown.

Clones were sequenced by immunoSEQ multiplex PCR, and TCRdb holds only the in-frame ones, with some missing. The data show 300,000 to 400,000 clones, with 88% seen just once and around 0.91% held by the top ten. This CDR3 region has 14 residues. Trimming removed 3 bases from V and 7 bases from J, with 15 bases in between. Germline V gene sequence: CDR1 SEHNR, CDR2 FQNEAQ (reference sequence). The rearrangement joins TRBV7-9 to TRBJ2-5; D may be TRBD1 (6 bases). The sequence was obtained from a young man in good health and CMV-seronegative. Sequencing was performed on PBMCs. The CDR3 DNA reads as TGTGCCAGCAGCTTCCCATCAGGGGAAGGGACCCAGTACTTC. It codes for CASSFPSGEGTQYF.